Shown below are 3 T cell receptor beta chains from a single sample sequenced in a study of blood T cells in healthy people across ages. With a J-beta primer mix and a sample-barcoded 5' primer, a second PCR ran about 7 to 12 cycles. TCRdb processed the 5' RACE reads anew with MiXCR; each CDR3 protein has one entry. The sample lists some 1.1 million distinct CDR3 sequences; less than 45% were seen once. Sequencing was done on a sample of blood. All receptors come from a man between 18 and 29 years old in good health.

The chain recombines TRBV7-2 with TRBJ2-7, with 10 bases fitting TRBD2. The V gene end was trimmed by 5 bases and the J gene end by 7 bases; junction bases not matched to a gene: 11. Germline V CDR1 and CDR2: SGHTA, FQGNSA. This CDR3 is built from 15 residues. The CDR3 loop reads CASSPFTSGDNEQYF. The DNA of the CDR3 is TGTGCCAGCAGCCCCTTTACTAGCGGGGACAATGAGCAGTACTTC. The full variable domain, with the rest looked up from reference TRBV7-2 and TRBJ2-7, is GAGVSQSPSNKVTEKGKDVELRCDPISGHTALYWYRQSLGQGLEFLIYFQGNSAPDKSGLPSDRFSAERTGGSVSTLTIQRTQQEDSAVYLCASSPFTSGDNEQYFGPGTRLTVT.

The chain links TRBV12-3 or TRBV12-4 to TRBJ2-1, with 7 bases matching TRBD2. This CDR3 has 16 amino acids. V gave up 6 bases and J gave up 5 bases; unmatched junction bases: 13. For the CDR3, the DNA is TGTGCCAGCAGCCCAACAAGGGCGGGGGTTCACAATGAGCAGTTCTTC. Translation gives CASSPTRAGVHNEQFF.

This clonotype was detected only once. A clone one base away is much larger, so this may be a read error. This chain connects TRBV6-1 to TRBJ2-7, with 7 bases matching TRBD1. CDR3 length equals 14 residues. Germline loops: CDR1 MNHNS, CDR2 SASEGT. Trimming removed 5 bases from V and 0 bases from J; junction bases left unmatched: 4. CDR3 amino acids: CASSRRDSSYEQYF. The DNA of the CDR3 is TGTGCCAGCAGTCGCCGGGACAGCTCCTACGAGCAGTACTTC.